Listed here are 28 T cell receptor beta chains from one sample, sequenced in a study of response to subunit inactivated influenza vaccine. In TCRdb, the RT-PCR reads were re-called with MiXCR into one record per CDR3 protein. The sample has just over 300,000 distinct CDR3 sequences; 20% to 25% are singletons. The sample here was PBMCs from blood, taken less than 22 months after vaccination. Receptors originate from a man aged 50 to 75 who received an inactivated influenza vaccine.

This clonotype has only a few counts. The chain employs TRBV30 and TRBJ2-7, with TRBD1 identical over 11 bases. The trim removed 2 bases at V and 6 bases at J, leaving 12 bases unmatched. Germline V gene lookup returns CDR1 GTSNPN and CDR2 SVGIG (reference sequence). This CDR3 region has 16 residues. The CDR3 DNA is TGTGCCTGGAGTACCGGGACAGGGGGTCCACTGAGCGAGCAGTACTTC. Amino acids: CAWSTGTGGPLSEQYF.

The chain is built from TRBV5-1 and TRBJ2-7; 7 bases match TRBD1. The CDR3 runs to 13 residues. The V gene end was trimmed by 6 bases and the J gene end by 6 bases; junction bases not matched to a gene: 9. CDR1 and CDR2 (germline): SGHRS, YFSETQ. The CDR3 spells CASTGDSLGEQYF. DNA for the CDR3: TGCGCCAGCACCGGGGACAGTCTTGGCGAGCAGTACTTC.

This clonotype was counted a few times. The chain's CDR3 is CAISESNQPQHF. The CDR3 DNA reads as TGTGCCATCAGTGAGAGCAATCAGCCCCAGCATTTT. This rearrangement joins TRBV10-3 to TRBJ1-5; no clear D gene. Trimming left V 2 bases short and J 1 base short, with 0 bases between. CDR3 length equals 12 residues. Germline V lookup: CDR1 ENHRY, CDR2 SYGVKD.

The sample holds a few counts of this clonotype. V is TRBV29-1 and J is TRBJ2-7; D gene unclear. Germline V gives CDR1 SQVTM, CDR2 ANQGSEA. The CDR3 runs 12 residues. Trimming cost V 4 bases and J 3 bases, with 10 bases left between them. The CDR3 region has the DNA TGCAGCGTTGGGGTCACAATCTACGAGCAGTACTTC. It specifies CSVGVTIYEQYF.

This clonotype showed up just a few times. The J gene is TRBJ2-4, the V gene TRBV7-2; D is possibly TRBD1 (5 bases). Germline V gives CDR1 SGHTA, CDR2 FQGNSA. CDR3 size: 12 residues. The V and J ends lost 5 bases and 5 bases respectively, with 7 bases between them. The CDR3 DNA sequence: TGTGCCAGCAGCCCAGGGCAAAACATTCAGTACTTC. This sequence encodes CASSPGQNIQYF.

The chain employs TRBV10-3 and TRBJ2-3, with 7 bases matching TRBD2. Germline V gives CDR1 ENHRY, CDR2 SYGVKD. This CDR3 has 16 residues. Trimming took 5 bases from V and 0 from J; bases not matched to a gene: 8. The CDR3 is CAISYSGGGSTDTQYF. Here the CDR3 DNA reads TGTGCCATCAGTTATTCGGGCGGGGGAAGCACAGATACGCAGTATTTT.

This chain connects TRBV6-1 to TRBJ2-6; tentative D call: TRBD1 (6 bases). Trimming shortened V by 10 bases and J by 0 bases, and 16 bases separated the two germline ends. Germline V gives CDR1 MNHNS, CDR2 SASEGT. The CDR3 loop spans 16 amino acids. CDR3 sequence reads: CATTGHLASGANVLTF. As DNA, the CDR3 is TGTGCCACCACGGGACACCTGGCCTCTGGGGCCAACGTCCTGACTTTC.

This clonotype was picked up many times. The J gene is TRBJ1-5, the V gene TRBV6-1, with a weak D call TRBD1 (6 bases). Trimming left V 6 bases short and J 4 bases short, with 13 bases between. This CDR3 spans 14 amino acids. The germline gives CDR1 MNHNS, CDR2 SASEGT. The CDR3 bases are TGTGCCAGCAGGAGATCAGGGGATAATCAGCCCCAGCATTTT. It is translated as CASRRSGDNQPQHF.

In regard to this clonotype: An end of the junction does not agree with germline; a read error may underlie this. The chain uses TRBV4-3 and TRBJ2-2; D might be TRBD2 (5 bases). Per the germline V gene, CDR1 is LGHNA and CDR2 is YSLEER. CDR3 length: 14 residues. The CDR3 nucleotides are TGCGCCAGCAGCCAAGATCGTGTTACCGGGGAGCCGTTTTTT. Amino acids: CASSQDRVTGEPFF.

At least ten counts were recorded for this clonotype. The chain uses TRBV10-3 and TRBJ1-1; D possibly corresponds to TRBD1 (5 bases). This CDR3 region has 14 residues. CDR1 is ENHRY and CDR2 is SYGVKD in the germline V gene. The ends were cut back, 0 bases at V and 5 bases at J, with 10 bases in the middle. The CDR3 DNA is TGTGCCATCAGTGAGTCTTCGGGGGGAACTGAAGCTTTCTTT. This sequence encodes CAISESSGGTEAFF.

The table lists this clonotype with a few counts. This chain links TRBV7-9 with TRBJ1-5; perhaps TRBD1 as D (5 bases). From germline, CDR1 is SEHNR and CDR2 FQNEAQ (reference sequence). V lost 3 bases and J 6 bases, leaving 12 bases between the germline ends. There are 14 residues in the CDR3. CDR3 loop: CASSFGQGGQPQHF. The CDR3 DNA reads as TGTGCCAGCAGCTTTGGGCAGGGCGGTCAGCCCCAGCATTTT. The full variable domain, its missing parts supplied by reference TRBV7-9 and TRBJ1-5, is DTGVSQNPRHKITKRGQNVTFRCDPISEHNRLYWYRQTLGQGPEFLTYFQNEAQLEKSRLLSDRFSAERPKGSFSTLEIQRTEQGDSAMYLCASSFGQGGQPQHFGDGTRLSIL.

The chain carries TRBV19 and TRBJ1-5; D is undetermined. CDR3 length: 16 residues. With 5 bases removed from V and 0 bases from J, the gap between germline ends came to 14 bases. Germline loops: CDR1 LNHDA, CDR2 SQIVND (reference sequence). For the CDR3, the DNA is TGTGCCAGTAGTGGGCAGGCCTTAAATAGCAATCAGCCCCAGCATTTT. Amino acids: CASSGQALNSNQPQHF.

This clonotype was seen a few times. The CDR3 protein is CSARTTGYEQYF. The CDR3 DNA follows: TGCAGTGCTAGGACGACAGGCTACGAGCAGTACTTC. V is TRBV20-1 and J is TRBJ2-7, with TRBD1 as a possible D gene (6 bases). Trimming took off 3 bases at V and 3 bases at J, with 9 bases between the two ends. CDR1 and CDR2 from the germline V gene are DFQATT and SNEGSKA (reference sequence). This CDR3 is built from 12 residues.

Turning to this clonotype: No DNA is shown, since the ends of the CDR3 on it are uncertain; the CDR3 is the one TCRdb lists. The V call is TRBV6-5, the J call TRBJ2-1. Termini included, the CDR3 measures 18 amino acids. Germline V lookup: CDR1 MNHEY, CDR2 SVGAGI. The CDR3 spells CASILVLGVMGSYNEQFF.

This clonotype was counted between two and nine times. The chain carries TRBV7-6 and TRBJ2-1; D gene ambiguous. Germline values: CDR1 SGHVS, CDR2 FNYEAQ. The germline V and J ends were trimmed by 3 bases and 8 bases, with 5 bases remaining between them. The CDR3 spans 11 residues. The DNA of the CDR3 is TGTGCCAGCAGCTTGCACTATGAGCAGTTCTTC. Residues: CASSLHYEQFF.

A single count supports this clonotype. A much larger clone sits a single nucleotide away, making a read error possible. The rearrangement uses TRBV5-1 and TRBJ1-1, with D possibly TRBD1 on 5 matching bases. This CDR3 region has 15 residues. From germline, CDR1 is SGHRS and CDR2 YFSETQ. The V and J ends lost 4 bases and 1 base respectively, with 14 bases between them. The CDR3, as DNA: TGCGCCAGCAGCAACCGTGAGAGGGGGAACACTGAAGCTTTCTTT. This sequence encodes CASSNRERGNTEAFF.

This clonotype appeared many times. The CDR3 coding sequence is TGTGCCACCAGCCCCTCCCGGGCGGGCAATCAGCCCCAGCATTTT. Translation gives CATSPSRAGNQPQHF. J is TRBJ1-5 and V is TRBV15; no definite D call. Germline V gene sequence: CDR1 LNHNV, CDR2 YYDKDF (reference sequence). The CDR3 consists of 15 residues. Between the trimmed V and J ends, which lost 5 bases and 2 bases, there was a span of 13 bases.

This clonotype was picked up a small number of times. The V and J genes are TRBV12-3 or TRBV12-4 and TRBJ1-3; D is perhaps TRBD1 (6 bases). The length of the CDR3 is 12 residues. V dropped 11 bases and J dropped 3 bases, with 11 bases sitting between them. This CDR3 reads CAWQGLGNTIYF. CDR3 in DNA: TGTGCCTGGCAGGGGCTTGGAAACACCATATATTTT.

This clonotype was picked up a small number of times. CDR3 bases: TGTGCCAGCAGCTTACCGGTCAGGGTGGGAGAGACCCAGTACTTC. It encodes CASSLPVRVGETQYF. The chain joins TRBV7-9 to TRBJ2-5; a possible D gene is TRBD1 (5 bases). V lost 2 bases and J 4 bases, leaving 14 bases between the germline ends. This CDR3 is 15 amino acids long. Per the germline V gene, CDR1 is SEHNR and CDR2 is FQNEAQ (reference sequence).

This clonotype has ten or more counts. The rearrangement uses TRBV28 and TRBJ1-2, with D maybe TRBD1 (6 bases). The V end was cut by 6 bases, the J end by 7 bases, with 12 bases between. This CDR3 region has 12 residues. Germline CDR1 is MDHEN and CDR2 is SYDVKM. The CDR3 nucleotides are TGTGCCAGCAGGCCAGGGGACGGTGGCTACACCTTC. Protein: CASRPGDGGYTF.

This clonotype was seen ten or more times. The chain couples TRBV10-3 to TRBJ2-5; tentatively, D is TRBD1 or TRBD2 (5 bases each). The CDR3 is made up of 14 amino acids. V lost 3 bases and J lost 2, with 10 bases in between. The germline gives CDR1 ENHRY, CDR2 SYGVKD. CDR3 loop: CAISEGTKQETQYF. In DNA form, the CDR3 reads TGTGCCATCAGTGAAGGGACGAAACAAGAGACCCAGTACTTC.

This clonotype occurred a few times. The chain links TRBV11-2 to TRBJ1-3; 9 bases are shared with TRBD1. The CDR3 has 19 amino acids. J gave up 0 bases and V 5 bases, and 14 bases lay outside the gene matches. Germline CDR1 is SGHAT and CDR2 is FQNNGV. The CDR3 DNA sequence: TGTGCCAGCAGCCGCCCCTCGGGCAGGACAGGGGTCTCTGGAAACACCATATATTTT. Amino acid sequence: CASSRPSGRTGVSGNTIYF.

The rearrangement joins TRBV29-1 to TRBJ2-1; unclear D gene. V lost 4 bases and J lost 7, with 8 bases in between. Germline values: CDR1 SQVTM, CDR2 ANQGSEA. The CDR3 length is 11 residues. The CDR3 DNA reads TGCAGCGTTGGAAGAGTAAATGAGCAGTTCTTC. Translated, it gives CSVGRVNEQFF.

The rearrangement links TRBV18 to TRBJ1-2; weak D call: TRBD1 (5 bases). V was shortened by 3 bases and J by 4 bases, with 15 bases between the two germline ends. CDR3 length equals 15 residues. The germline V gene encodes CDR1 KGHSH and CDR2 LQKENI. Here the CDR3 DNA reads TGTGCCAGCTCACCGCGAGTGGGGCGCGGCTATGGCTACACCTTC. It encodes CASSPRVGRGYGYTF. The complete variable domain, with remaining parts taken from reference TRBV18 and TRBJ1-2, reads NAGVMQNPRHLVRRRGQEARLRCSPMKGHSHVYWYRQLPEEGLKFMVYLQKENIIDESGMPKERFSAEFPKEGPSILRIQQVVRGDSAAYFCASSPRVGRGYGYTFGSGTRLTVV.

The CDR3 is CAISATWTGAYEQYF. In DNA form, the CDR3 reads TGTGCCATCAGTGCTACCTGGACAGGCGCCTACGAGCAGTACTTC. The gene calls are TRBV10-3 and TRBJ2-7; TRBD1 matches at 7 bases. The CDR3 consists of 15 residues. V shed 4 bases, J shed 2 bases, and the junction held 8 bases outside the gene matches. CDR1 and CDR2 from the germline V gene are ENHRY and SYGVKD.

This clonotype has just a few counts. The CDR3 DNA reads TGCAGTGCTAGAGATGGTTCAGGCGATCAGCCCCAGCATTTT. Residues: CSARDGSGDQPQHF. The chain joins TRBV20-1 to TRBJ1-5; D uncertain. The CDR3 length is 14 residues. Trimming left V 0 bases short and J 5 bases short, with 11 bases between. Germline CDR1 is DFQATT and CDR2 is SNEGSKA (reference sequence).

The table lists this clonotype with many counts. V is TRBV3-1 and J is TRBJ1-1, with unresolved D. Germline CDR1 is LGHDT and CDR2 is YNNKEL (reference sequence). The V and J ends lost 0 bases and 11 bases respectively, with 16 bases between them. The CDR3 loop spans 14 amino acids. The CDR3, as DNA: TGTGCCAGCAGCCAAGAAGTCAGTCCTGCCGCCGCTTTCTTT. Its translation: CASSQEVSPAAAFF. Filled out from reference TRBV3-1 and TRBJ1-1, the complete variable domain reads DTAVSQTPKYLVTQMGNDKSIKCEQNLGHDTMYWYKQDSKKFLKIMFSYNNKELIINETVPNRFSPKSPDKAHLNLHINSLELGDSAVYFCASSQEVSPAAAFFGQGTRLTVV.

This clonotype was picked up a small number of times. The rearrangement joins TRBV28 to TRBJ2-1, with TRBD2 identical over 10 bases. CDR3 length: 17 residues. Unmatched junction bases numbered 11, after V lost 5 bases and J lost 4 bases. Germline CDR1 is MDHEN and CDR2 is SYDVKM. The CDR3 here is CASSLPGLALRYNEQFF. The CDR3 DNA sequence: TGTGCCAGCAGTCTTCCGGGACTAGCGCTAAGGTACAATGAGCAGTTCTTC.